The subject of this entry is one T cell receptor beta chain. Antigen unknown. This sample was taken from a study of OX40 agonist ivuxolimab in advanced cancers. Background on the study: Given to patients was ivuxolimab, an agonistic anti-OX40 (CD134) antibody. Participants, approximately 81% male, averaged roughly 60 years of age, ranging from about 20 to 79.

General study results and limits: With doses of 0.1 to 3.0 mg/kg, CD4+ and CD8+ blood T cells had undergone clonal expansion by week 6.

Sequencing used immunoSEQ multiplex PCR; TCRdb keeps in-frame clones, though not all of them. The sample lists tens of thousands of clones, approximately 78% occurring once. Losses at the gene ends were 4 bases for V and 2 bases for J; bases not matched to a gene: 1. This CDR3 comprises 15 residues. In germline, CDR1 is SGHAT, CDR2 FQDESV (reference sequence). Source: CD4+ or CD8+ T cells sorted from blood, taken in a trial of the OX40 agonist ivuxolimab. V usage is TRBV11-1 and J usage is TRBJ2-6; TRBD1 matches at 8 bases. This sequence originates from an adult with an advanced solid tumor such as melanoma, head and neck, liver or kidney cancer. CDR3 region: CASSSGGAGANVLTF. The CDR3 bases are TGTGCCAGCAGCTCAGGGGGCGCTGGGGCCAACGTCCTGACTTTC.